This T cell receptor (beta chain) stems from a study of T cells in Graves' hyperthyroidism and ophthalmopathy. Study context: Peripheral blood collection took place at initial diagnosis, before any treatment.

Uncontrolled infection, other autoimmune disease, pregnancy or lactation disqualified patients from enrolment. Used for diagnoses were clinical symptoms, serum thyroxine and TRAb, thyroid ultrasound and orbital computed tomography. Fresh peripheral blood, around 9.2 ml of it, supplied the PBMCs. The CDR3 regions of TCR beta were amplified from RNA transcripts. The TCR CDR3 first-round RT-PCR relied on the HTBI primer set. TCRdb re-called the multiplex PCR reads with MiXCR, one entry per CDR3 protein. This sample has about 290,000 distinct CDR3 sequences; more than 10% occur once, and the top ten carry 7.8%. This clonotype occurred many times. The CDR3 is made up of 13 amino acids. CDR1 and CDR2 from the germline V gene are MNHNS and SASEGT. Trimming removed 5 bases at V and 3 bases at J, with 11 bases between.

Source material: blood. The V and J genes are TRBV6-1 and TRBJ2-7; D might be TRBD2 (6 bases). The clonotype was recovered from a woman aged 25 to 39 with Graves' hyperthyroidism that later progressed to Graves' ophthalmopathy. This CDR3 reads CASSYAGLYEQYF. The CDR3 DNA follows: TGTGCCAGCAGTTACGCGGGACTCTACGAGCAGTACTTC.